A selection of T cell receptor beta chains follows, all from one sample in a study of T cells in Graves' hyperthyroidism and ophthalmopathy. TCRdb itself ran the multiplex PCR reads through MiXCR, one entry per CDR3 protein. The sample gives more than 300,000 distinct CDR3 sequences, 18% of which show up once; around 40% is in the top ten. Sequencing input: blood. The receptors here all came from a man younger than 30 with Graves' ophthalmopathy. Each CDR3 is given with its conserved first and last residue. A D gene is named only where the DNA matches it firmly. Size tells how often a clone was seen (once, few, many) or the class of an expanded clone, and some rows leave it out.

cdr3_aa: CASSYDRGGGEQFF
cdr3_nt: TGTGCCAGCAGTTACGACAGGGGAGGAGGTGAGCAGTTCTTC
v_call: TRBV6-5
clone_size: few
d_call: TRBD1
j_call: TRBJ2-1

cdr3_aa: CASRPEVRSNQPQHF
cdr3_nt: TGTGCCAGCAGGCCCGAGGTCCGAAGCAATCAGCCCCAGCATTTT
v_call: TRBV27
clone_size: -
d_call: -
j_call: TRBJ1-5

cdr3_aa: CASSSWGGYEQYF
cdr3_nt: TGCGCCAGCAGCAGTTGGGGCGGCTACGAGCAGTACTTC
v_call: TRBV5-1
clone_size: many
d_call: -
j_call: TRBJ2-7

cdr3_aa: CASSLQAISYNEQFF
cdr3_nt: TGTGCCAGCAGTTTACAGGCGATCTCCTACAATGAGCAGTTCTTC
v_call: TRBV7-9
clone_size: many
d_call: -
j_call: TRBJ2-1

cdr3_aa: CASSEGLAGGGTDTQYF
cdr3_nt: TGCGCCAGCAGTGAGGGACTAGCGGGGGGGGGTACAGATACGCAGTATTTT
v_call: TRBV10-2
clone_size: few
d_call: TRBD2
j_call: TRBJ2-3

cdr3_aa: CASRGPQGNQPQHF
cdr3_nt: TGTGCCAGCAGGGGCCCGCAGGGGAATCAGCCCCAGCATTTT
v_call: TRBV6-1
clone_size: many
d_call: -
j_call: TRBJ1-5

cdr3_aa: CASSPRETTNEKLFF
cdr3_nt: TGTGCCAGCTCACCGAGAGAGACAACTAATGAAAAACTGTTTTTT
v_call: TRBV18
clone_size: many
d_call: -
j_call: TRBJ1-4

cdr3_aa: CAISLATEETQYF
cdr3_nt: TGTGCCATCAGTCTTGCTACTGAGGAGACCCAGTACTTC
v_call: TRBV10-3
clone_size: -
d_call: -
j_call: TRBJ2-5

cdr3_aa: CASSFGGGVGQPQHF
cdr3_nt: TGTGCCAGCAGTTTCGGGGGGGGGGTGGGTCAGCCCCAGCATTTT
v_call: TRBV28
clone_size: -
d_call: -
j_call: TRBJ1-5

cdr3_aa: CASRREELSGELFF
cdr3_nt: TGTGCCAGCAGGCGCGAGGAGTTGAGCGGGGAGCTGTTTTTT
v_call: TRBV3-1
clone_size: -
d_call: -
j_call: TRBJ2-2

cdr3_aa: CASSLFTVRTSGGRHEQYF
cdr3_nt: TGTGCCAGCAGCTTATTCACGGTGCGGACTAGCGGGGGCAGGCACGAGCAGTACTTC
v_call: TRBV7-8
clone_size: many
d_call: TRBD2
j_call: TRBJ2-7

cdr3_aa: CAIRRVGGTGGEDEQYF
cdr3_nt: TGTGCCATCAGGAGGGTAGGTGGGACAGGGGGCGAGGACGAGCAGTACTTC
v_call: TRBV10-3
clone_size: -
d_call: TRBD1
j_call: TRBJ2-7

cdr3_aa: CASSPRRLSTEAFF
cdr3_nt: TGTGCCAGCTCACCACGGAGGTTGTCCACTGAAGCTTTCTTT
v_call: TRBV18
clone_size: -
d_call: -
j_call: TRBJ1-1

cdr3_aa: CASSLGDRVQPQHF
cdr3_nt: TGTGCCAGCAGCTTAGGGGACCGGGTTCAGCCCCAGCATTTT
v_call: TRBV7-9
clone_size: -
d_call: -
j_call: TRBJ1-5

cdr3_aa: CASSERQVTNQPQHF
cdr3_nt: TGTGCCAGCAGTGAAAGGCAGGTAACCAATCAGCCCCAGCATTTT
v_call: TRBV6-1
clone_size: many
d_call: -
j_call: TRBJ1-5

cdr3_aa: CASALGGPKWNF
cdr3_nt: TGTGCTAGTGCCTTGGGGGGGCCGAAATGGAACTTC
v_call: TRBV12-5
clone_size: -
d_call: -
j_call: TRBJ2-7

cdr3_aa: CASRVAPNTGELFF
cdr3_nt: TGTGCCAGCAGGGTTGCTCCGAACACCGGGGAGCTGTTTTTT
v_call: TRBV6-1
clone_size: few
d_call: -
j_call: TRBJ2-2

cdr3_aa: CASSRLQENYGYTF
cdr3_nt: TGTGCCAGCTCGCGACTACAGGAGAACTATGGCTACACCTTC
v_call: TRBV18
clone_size: many
d_call: -
j_call: TRBJ1-2

cdr3_aa: CASSTLAGSTDTQYF
cdr3_nt: TGTGCCAGCAGTACACTAGCGGGGAGCACAGATACGCAGTATTTT
v_call: TRBV12-3/TRBV12-4
clone_size: many
d_call: TRBD2
j_call: TRBJ2-3

cdr3_aa: CASSLGYQETQYF
cdr3_nt: TGTGCCAGCAGTTTGGGGTACCAAGAGACCCAGTACTTC
v_call: TRBV12-3/TRBV12-4
clone_size: many
d_call: -
j_call: TRBJ2-5

cdr3_aa: CASRELGTVSNQPQHF
cdr3_nt: TGTGCCAGCAGGGAACTCGGGACAGTTAGCAATCAGCCCCAGCATTTT
v_call: TRBV27
clone_size: -
d_call: TRBD1
j_call: TRBJ1-5

cdr3_aa: CASSFSTGGNQPQHF
cdr3_nt: TGTGCCAGCAGTTTTTCGACAGGGGGGAATCAGCCCCAGCATTTT
v_call: TRBV28
clone_size: -
d_call: TRBD1
j_call: TRBJ1-5

cdr3_aa: CASSSQTGLQETQYF
cdr3_nt: TGTGCCAGCAGCTCACAGACAGGGCTCCAAGAGACCCAGTACTTC
v_call: TRBV5-5
clone_size: many
d_call: TRBD1
j_call: TRBJ2-5

cdr3_aa: CASSTTRVSTHNTGELFF
cdr3_nt: TGTGCCAGCAGCACGACCCGGGTGTCCACTCATAACACCGGGGAGCTGTTTTTT
v_call: TRBV7-9
clone_size: few
d_call: -
j_call: TRBJ2-2

cdr3_aa: CASSYSRIAGTFGEQYF
cdr3_nt: TGTGCCAGCAGTTACTCGAGAATAGCGGGAACCTTCGGCGAGCAGTACTTC
v_call: TRBV6-5
clone_size: few
d_call: TRBD2
j_call: TRBJ2-7

cdr3_aa: CSVEGQRTEAFF
cdr3_nt: TGCAGCGTTGAGGGACAGCGCACTGAAGCTTTCTTT
v_call: TRBV29-1
clone_size: few
d_call: TRBD1
j_call: TRBJ1-1

cdr3_aa: CSARDSGGGAGETQYF
cdr3_nt: TGCAGTGCTAGAGATAGTGGCGGGGGGGCCGGAGAGACCCAGTACTTC
v_call: TRBV20-1
clone_size: -
d_call: TRBD2
j_call: TRBJ2-5

cdr3_aa: CASSQARVAEAFF
cdr3_nt: TGTGCCAGCAGCCAAGCGCGTGTGGCTGAAGCTTTCTTT
v_call: TRBV3-1
clone_size: many
d_call: -
j_call: TRBJ1-1

cdr3_aa: CASRNVHPPGEQYF
cdr3_nt: TGTGCCAGCAGAAACGTACATCCCCCCGGCGAGCAGTACTTC
v_call: TRBV6-1
clone_size: many
d_call: -
j_call: TRBJ2-7

cdr3_aa: CSAPGGDTF
cdr3_nt: TGCAGTGCCCCGGGCGGGGACACCTTC
v_call: TRBV20-1
clone_size: -
d_call: -
j_call: TRBJ1-2

cdr3_aa: CASSPDRGAHEQYF
cdr3_nt: TGTGCCAGCAGCCCCGACAGGGGCGCCCACGAGCAGTACTTC
v_call: TRBV7-2
clone_size: few
d_call: TRBD1
j_call: TRBJ2-7

cdr3_aa: CASSLTSGGNSYEQFF
cdr3_nt: TGTGCCAGCAGTTTAACTAGCGGGGGGAATTCCTACGAGCAGTTCTTC
v_call: TRBV12-3/TRBV12-4
clone_size: -
d_call: TRBD2
j_call: TRBJ2-1

cdr3_aa: CASIDDRVYGYTF
cdr3_nt: TGTGCCAGCATCGACGACAGGGTCTATGGCTACACCTTC
v_call: TRBV6-1
clone_size: few
d_call: TRBD1
j_call: TRBJ1-2

cdr3_aa: CATSEVGGEGRAFF
cdr3_nt: TGTGCCACCAGTGAGGTAGGGGGCGAAGGTCGAGCTTTCTTT
v_call: TRBV24-1
clone_size: few
d_call: TRBD1
j_call: TRBJ1-1

cdr3_aa: CSAIKTTSGGSSYNEQFF
cdr3_nt: TGCAGTGCCATAAAGACCACTAGCGGGGGATCTTCCTACAATGAGCAGTTCTTC
v_call: TRBV20-1
clone_size: many
d_call: TRBD2
j_call: TRBJ2-1

cdr3_aa: CASSLESGANVLTF
cdr3_nt: TGTGCCAGCAGCTTGGAGTCTGGGGCCAACGTCCTGACTTTC
v_call: TRBV5-5
clone_size: many
d_call: -
j_call: TRBJ2-6

cdr3_aa: CAISGQVLYEQYF
cdr3_nt: TGTGCCATCAGTGGACAGGTGCTCTACGAGCAGTACTTC
v_call: TRBV10-3
clone_size: -
d_call: -
j_call: TRBJ2-7

cdr3_aa: CASSRGTGGVGNTIYF
cdr3_nt: TGTGCCAGCAGCCGCGGAACAGGGGGAGTCGGAAACACCATATATTTT
v_call: TRBV3-1
clone_size: many
d_call: TRBD1
j_call: TRBJ1-3

cdr3_aa: CASSVTSGSYNEQFF
cdr3_nt: TGTGCCAGCAGCGTCACTAGCGGTTCATACAATGAGCAGTTCTTC
v_call: TRBV9
clone_size: many
d_call: TRBD2
j_call: TRBJ2-1

cdr3_aa: CASSFLQGYEQYF
cdr3_nt: TGTGCCAGCAGTTTCTTACAGGGGTACGAGCAGTACTTC
v_call: TRBV12-3/TRBV12-4
clone_size: many
d_call: TRBD1
j_call: TRBJ2-7

cdr3_aa: CASSSQQGAEAFF
cdr3_nt: TGTGCCAGCAGTTCGCAACAGGGGGCTGAAGCTTTCTTT
v_call: TRBV27
clone_size: -
d_call: TRBD1
j_call: TRBJ1-1

cdr3_aa: CASSPSGGRNTGELFF
cdr3_nt: TGTGCCAGCAGCCCCAGCGGGGGGCGGAACACCGGGGAGCTGTTTTTT
v_call: TRBV7-6
clone_size: -
d_call: TRBD2
j_call: TRBJ2-2

cdr3_aa: CASSAPGQGAGGELFF
cdr3_nt: TGTGCCAGCAGCGCACCGGGACAGGGGGCGGGCGGGGAGCTGTTTTTT
v_call: TRBV9
clone_size: few
d_call: TRBD1
j_call: TRBJ2-2

cdr3_aa: CASSVGAGHYNEQFF
cdr3_nt: TGTGCCAGCAGCGTAGGAGCGGGGCACTACAATGAGCAGTTCTTC
v_call: TRBV9
clone_size: -
d_call: TRBD2
j_call: TRBJ2-1

cdr3_aa: CASSERQGAAKNIQYF
cdr3_nt: TGTGCCAGCAGTGAAAGGCAGGGGGCTGCCAAAAACATTCAGTACTTC
v_call: TRBV2
clone_size: many
d_call: TRBD1
j_call: TRBJ2-4

cdr3_aa: CASSLDTFPKLDNNEQFF
cdr3_nt: TGTGCCAGCAGCTTAGACACATTTCCGAAACTTGATAACAATGAGCAGTTCTTC
v_call: TRBV7-9
clone_size: -
d_call: -
j_call: TRBJ2-1

cdr3_aa: CSARTWGPKETQYF
cdr3_nt: TGCAGTGCCCGGACTTGGGGGCCCAAAGAGACCCAGTACTTC
v_call: TRBV20-1
clone_size: few
d_call: -
j_call: TRBJ2-5

cdr3_aa: CASSLGISNGYTF
cdr3_nt: TGTGCCAGCAGCTTAGGGATATCCAATGGCTACACCTTC
v_call: TRBV11-2
clone_size: many
d_call: -
j_call: TRBJ1-2

cdr3_aa: CASSPTSSQGQNEKLFF
cdr3_nt: TGTGCCAGCAGCCCCACTTCGAGCCAGGGACAGAATGAAAAACTGTTTTTT
v_call: TRBV5-5
clone_size: many
d_call: TRBD1
j_call: TRBJ1-4

cdr3_aa: CASRGLLSGSTYEQYF
cdr3_nt: TGTGCCAGCAGAGGTCTTCTATCGGGGTCCACCTACGAGCAGTACTTC
v_call: TRBV6-2/TRBV6-3
clone_size: many
d_call: -
j_call: TRBJ2-7

cdr3_aa: CASSFRTGSDTQYF
cdr3_nt: TGTGCCAGCAGCTTCCGGACAGGGTCAGATACGCAGTATTTT
v_call: TRBV7-3
clone_size: many
d_call: TRBD1
j_call: TRBJ2-3

cdr3_aa: CASSVGQVPYNEQFF
cdr3_nt: TGTGCCAGCAGCGTAGGACAGGTCCCCTACAATGAGCAGTTCTTC
v_call: TRBV9
clone_size: many
d_call: -
j_call: TRBJ2-1